A selection of T cell receptor beta chains follows, all from one sample in a study of T-cell memory formation after mild COVID-19. TCRdb redid the calling of the 5' RACE reads with MiXCR, one entry per CDR3 protein. The table shows under 300,000 distinct CDR3 sequences, with about 16% occurring only once. Input material: PBMCs or a T cell subset sorted from them (not recorded which). These receptors were taken from a young man who had mild COVID-19 (a few samples of this study predate the infection). Cell type and time point are not known. CDR3s include the opening cysteine and the closing phenylalanine or tryptophan. A D gene is named only where the DNA matches it firmly. Clone sizes are given selectively: once, few, many, or a class where the clone is expanded.

TRBD2	TRBV15	19	TRBJ2-1	few	CATSSEPGLAHLYYNEQFF	TGTGCCACCAGCAGTGAACCGGGACTAGCCCACTTATATTACAATGAGCAGTTCTTC
TRBD2	TRBV11-2	15	TRBJ2-2	-	CASSFSRGYTGELFF	TGTGCCAGCAGCTTTTCGCGGGGGTACACCGGGGAGCTGTTTTTT
TRBD1	TRBV29-1	14	TRBJ2-1	few	CSVEEGTGGYEQFF	TGCAGCGTTGAAGAAGGGACAGGGGGATATGAGCAGTTCTTC
TRBD2	TRBV7-3	17	TRBJ2-3	many	CASSLDPSGGITDTQYF	TGTGCCAGCAGCTTAGATCCCAGCGGGGGGATAACAGATACGCAGTATTTT
-	TRBV7-2	12	TRBJ2-1	many	CASSLDYNEQFF	TGTGCCAGCAGCCTGGATTACAATGAGCAGTTCTTC
-	TRBV28	15	TRBJ2-1	few	CASRGTVPIPDEQFF	TGTGCCAGCAGAGGGACTGTTCCCATCCCCGATGAGCAGTTCTTC
-	TRBV5-6	14	TRBJ2-1	-	CASSFGVPYNEQFF	TGTGCCAGCAGCTTTGGGGTCCCATACAATGAGCAGTTCTTC
-	TRBV19	14	TRBJ2-2	medium-sized	CASSISVLTGELFF	TGTGCCAGTAGTATTAGCGTCTTGACCGGGGAGCTGTTTTTT
-	TRBV20-1	11	TRBJ1-1	few	CSAGGGTEAFF	TGCAGTGCCGGGGGGGGGACTGAAGCTTTCTTT
-	TRBV7-2	14	TRBJ1-1	-	CASSLRGQGTEAFF	TGTGCCAGCAGCTTGAGGGGCCAGGGGACTGAAGCTTTCTTT
-	TRBV10-3	13	TRBJ2-7	many	CAIRRTDAYEQYF	TGTGCCATCAGGAGGACGGATGCCTACGAGCAGTACTTC
-	TRBV30	11	TRBJ2-7	-	CAWSVVYEQYF	TGTGCCTGGAGTGTAGTTTACGAGCAGTACTTC
-	TRBV24-1	13	TRBJ1-1	many	CATSEHRNTEAFF	TGTGCCACCAGTGAACACAGGAACACTGAAGCTTTCTTT
-	TRBV7-2	15	TRBJ1-2	many	CASSAYNIGDYGYTF	TGTGCCAGCAGCGCGTATAACATTGGGGACTATGGCTACACCTTC
-	TRBV2	11	TRBJ2-3	few	CASSYVDTQYF	TGTGCCAGCAGCTACGTGGATACGCAGTATTTT
-	TRBV5-4	12	TRBJ2-5	-	CASSGSSETQYF	TGTGCCAGCAGCGGCTCCTCAGAGACCCAGTACTTC
TRBD1	TRBV3-1	14	TRBJ1-4	-	CASSATGVREKLFF	TGTGCCAGCAGCGCGACAGGGGTTCGTGAAAAACTGTTTTTT
TRBD1	TRBV7-9	15	TRBJ1-2	-	CASNPSRAGGHGYTF	TGTGCCAGCAACCCTTCGCGAGCAGGGGGTCATGGCTACACCTTC
TRBD2	TRBV11-3	15	TRBJ2-1	few	CASSFSLAGINEQFF	TGTGCCAGCAGCTTCAGTCTAGCGGGGATCAATGAGCAGTTCTTC
TRBD1	TRBV5-6	15	TRBJ2-7	few	CASSLPGTGGNEQYF	TGTGCCAGCAGCTTACCCGGGACAGGGGGGAACGAGCAGTACTTC
-	TRBV2	13	TRBJ2-1	-	CASIFGLYNEQFF	TGTGCCAGCATTTTTGGGCTCTACAATGAGCAGTTCTTC
TRBD2	TRBV12-3/TRBV12-4	15	TRBJ2-3	few	CASSFEGLREDTQYF	TGTGCCAGCAGTTTCGAGGGACTAAGAGAAGATACGCAGTATTTT
TRBD1	TRBV5-1	16	TRBJ1-1	few	CASSLGTGGVGTEAFF	TGCGCCAGCAGCCTTGGGACAGGGGGCGTCGGCACTGAAGCTTTCTTT
-	TRBV20-1	11	TRBJ1-2	few	CSARGPGAATF	TGCAGTGCTAGAGGCCCGGGGGCGGCCACCTTC
TRBD2	TRBV3-1	16	TRBJ2-2	few	CASSPLAGVNTGELFF	TGTGCCAGCAGTCCATTAGCGGGGGTAAACACCGGGGAGCTGTTTTTT
-	TRBV5-5	13	TRBJ1-5	-	CASSSDGFKTQHF	TGTGCCAGCAGCTCGGACGGTTTCAAGACCCAGCATTTT
-	TRBV5-1	16	TRBJ1-6	-	CASAYSRRSGDSPLHF	TGCGCCAGCGCCTACAGCCGGCGTTCTGGGGATTCACCCCTCCACTTT
-	TRBV29-1	12	TRBJ2-5	few	CSVVVTAETQYF	TGCAGCGTTGTAGTCACGGCAGAGACCCAGTACTTC
-	TRBV6-2/TRBV6-3	15	TRBJ1-6	-	CASTLGAWGHSPLHF	TGTGCCAGCACCCTGGGGGCGTGGGGACATTCACCCCTCCACTTT
-	TRBV5-6	12	TRBJ1-2	few	CASSPGRNGYTF	TGTGCCAGCAGCCCAGGGAGAAACGGCTACACCTTC